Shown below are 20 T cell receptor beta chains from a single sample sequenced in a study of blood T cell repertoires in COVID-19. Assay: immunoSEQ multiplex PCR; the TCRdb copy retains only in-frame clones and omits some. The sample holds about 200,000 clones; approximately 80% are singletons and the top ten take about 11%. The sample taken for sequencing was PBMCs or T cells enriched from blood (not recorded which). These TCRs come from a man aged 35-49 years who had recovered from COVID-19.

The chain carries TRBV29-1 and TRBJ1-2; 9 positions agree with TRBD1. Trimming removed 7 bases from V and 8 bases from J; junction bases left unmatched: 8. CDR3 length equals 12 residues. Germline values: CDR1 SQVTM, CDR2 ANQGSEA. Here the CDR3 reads CSATHRGQGYTF. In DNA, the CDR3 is TGCAGCGCTACTCACAGGGGGCAGGGCTACACCTTC.

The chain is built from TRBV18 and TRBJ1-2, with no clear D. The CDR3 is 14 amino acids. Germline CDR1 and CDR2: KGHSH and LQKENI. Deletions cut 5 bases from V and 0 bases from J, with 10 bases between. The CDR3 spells CASSSPDTNYGYTF. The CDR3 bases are TGTGCCAGCTCATCCCCAGATACTAACTATGGCTACACCTTC. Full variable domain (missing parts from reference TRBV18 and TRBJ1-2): NAGVMQNPRHLVRRRGQEARLRCSPMKGHSHVYWYRQLPEEGLKFMVYLQKENIIDESGMPKERFSAEFPKEGPSILRIQQVVRGDSAAYFCASSSPDTNYGYTFGSGTRLTVV.

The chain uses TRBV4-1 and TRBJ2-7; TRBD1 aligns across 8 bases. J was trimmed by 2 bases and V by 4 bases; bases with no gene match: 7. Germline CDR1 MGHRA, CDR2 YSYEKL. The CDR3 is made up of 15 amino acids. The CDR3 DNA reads TGCGCCAGCAGCCGAGGGACAGGCGCTACCTACGAGCAGTACGTC. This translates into CASSRGTGATYEQYV.

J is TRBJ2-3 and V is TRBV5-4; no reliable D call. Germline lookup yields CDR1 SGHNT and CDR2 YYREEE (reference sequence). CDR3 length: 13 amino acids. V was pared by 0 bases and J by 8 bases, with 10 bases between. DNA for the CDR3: TGTGCCAGCAGCTTGGTCGCGAGTGCTACGCAGTATTTT. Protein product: CASSLVASATQYF.

The CDR3 nucleotides are TGTGCCAGCAGGTCCGGGACAGGGATGTCAGAGACCCAGTACTTC. This translates into CASRSGTGMSETQYF. This chain links TRBV27 with TRBJ2-5; 9 positions match TRBD1. J lost 4 bases, V lost 6 bases, and 9 bases had no gene match. The CDR3 loop spans 15 amino acids. Germline V gene data show CDR1 as MNHEY and CDR2 as SMNVEV (reference sequence).

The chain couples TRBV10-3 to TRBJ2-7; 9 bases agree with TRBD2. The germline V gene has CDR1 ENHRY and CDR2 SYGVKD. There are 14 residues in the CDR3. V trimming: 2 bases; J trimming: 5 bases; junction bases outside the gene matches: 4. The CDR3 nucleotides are TGTGCCATCAGTGAGCGTAGCGGGAGCGACGAGCAGTACGTC. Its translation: CAISERSGSDEQYV.

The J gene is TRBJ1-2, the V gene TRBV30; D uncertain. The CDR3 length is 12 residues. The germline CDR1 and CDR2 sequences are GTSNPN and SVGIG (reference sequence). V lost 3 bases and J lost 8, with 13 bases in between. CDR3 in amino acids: CAWRRSTGGYTF. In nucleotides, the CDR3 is TGTGCCTGGAGACGGAGCACCGGGGGCTACACCTTC. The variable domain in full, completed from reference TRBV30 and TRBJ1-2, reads SQTIHQWPATLVQPVGSPLSLECTVEGTSNPNLYWYRQAAGRGLQLLFYSVGIGQISSEVPQNLSASRPQDRQFILSSKKLLLSDSGFYLCAWRRSTGGYTFGSGTRLTVV.

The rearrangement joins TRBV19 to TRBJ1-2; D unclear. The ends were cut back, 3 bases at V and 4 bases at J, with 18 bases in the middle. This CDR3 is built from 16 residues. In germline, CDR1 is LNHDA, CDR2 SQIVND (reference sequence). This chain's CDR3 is CASSIAADRTAYGYTF. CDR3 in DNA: TGTGCCAGTAGTATTGCGGCAGACCGAACTGCCTATGGCTACACCTTC.

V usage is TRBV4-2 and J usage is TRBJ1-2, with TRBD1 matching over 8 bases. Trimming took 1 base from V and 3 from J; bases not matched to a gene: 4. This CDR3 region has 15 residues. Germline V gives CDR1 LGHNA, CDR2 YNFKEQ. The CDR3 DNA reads TGTGCCAGCAGCCAAGCCGGACAGGGAGACTATGGCTACACCTTC. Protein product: CASSQAGQGDYGYTF.

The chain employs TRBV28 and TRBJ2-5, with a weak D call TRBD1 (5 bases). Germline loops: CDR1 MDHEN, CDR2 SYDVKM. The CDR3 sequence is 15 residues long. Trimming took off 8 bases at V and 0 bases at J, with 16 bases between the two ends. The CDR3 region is CASRNGAGYQETQYF. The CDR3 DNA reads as TGTGCCAGCCGCAATGGGGCTGGGTACCAAGAGACCCAGTACTTC.

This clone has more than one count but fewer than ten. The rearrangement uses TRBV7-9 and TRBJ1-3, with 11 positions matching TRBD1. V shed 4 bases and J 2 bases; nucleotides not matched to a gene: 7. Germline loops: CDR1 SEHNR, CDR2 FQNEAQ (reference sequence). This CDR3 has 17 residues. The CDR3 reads CASSSFQDRGPGNTIYF. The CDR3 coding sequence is TGTGCCAGCAGCTCGTTCCAGGACAGGGGGCCTGGAAACACCATATATTTT.

The CDR3 region is CASSSTLNTEAFF. The CDR3 DNA sequence: TGTGCCAGCAGTTCGACTTTGAACACTGAAGCTTTCTTT. The gene calls are TRBV6-5 and TRBJ1-1; D is uncertain. Germline V gives CDR1 MNHEY, CDR2 SVGAGI. V gave up 4 bases and J gave up 0 bases, with 6 bases separating them. The CDR3 extends over 13 amino acids.

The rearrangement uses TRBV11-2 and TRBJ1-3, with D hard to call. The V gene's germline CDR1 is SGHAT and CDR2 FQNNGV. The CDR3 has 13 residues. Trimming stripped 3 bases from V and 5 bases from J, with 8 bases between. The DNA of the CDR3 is TGTGCCAGCAGCTTTGGCAATAGAAACACCATATATTTT. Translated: CASSFGNRNTIYF.

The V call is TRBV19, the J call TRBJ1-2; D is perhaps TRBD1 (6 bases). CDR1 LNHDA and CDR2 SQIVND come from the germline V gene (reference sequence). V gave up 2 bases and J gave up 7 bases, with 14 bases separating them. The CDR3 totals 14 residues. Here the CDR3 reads CASSISGGPLGYTF. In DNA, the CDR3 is TGTGCCAGTAGTATATCTGGGGGCCCCCTTGGCTACACCTTC.

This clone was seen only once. CDR3 protein: CASKDSYSNQPQHF. As DNA, the CDR3 is TGTGCCAGCAAGGACAGCTATAGCAATCAGCCCCAGCATTTT. The V call is TRBV28, the J call TRBJ1-5; maybe TRBD1 (6 bases). Trimming stripped 7 bases from V and 0 bases from J, with 10 bases between. The CDR3 runs 14 residues. The germline V gene encodes CDR1 MDHEN and CDR2 SYDVKM.

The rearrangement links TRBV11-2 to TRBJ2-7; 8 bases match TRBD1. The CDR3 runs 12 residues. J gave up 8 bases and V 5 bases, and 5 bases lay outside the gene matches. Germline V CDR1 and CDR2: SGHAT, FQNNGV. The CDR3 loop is CASSPGTGKQYV. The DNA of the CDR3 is TGTGCCAGCAGCCCCGGGACAGGAAAGCAGTACGTC.

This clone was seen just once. This CDR3 reads CASSTRQGIGTAIHYEQYF. The CDR3 coding sequence is TGTGCCAGTAGTACCCGGCAGGGAATCGGGACAGCAATACACTACGAGCAGTACTTC. This chain connects TRBV19 to TRBJ2-7; 7 bases fit TRBD1. Germline V CDR1 and CDR2: LNHDA, SQIVND (reference sequence). This CDR3 has 19 residues. Trimming at V came to 4 bases and at J to 3 bases, leaving 21 bases not matched to a gene.

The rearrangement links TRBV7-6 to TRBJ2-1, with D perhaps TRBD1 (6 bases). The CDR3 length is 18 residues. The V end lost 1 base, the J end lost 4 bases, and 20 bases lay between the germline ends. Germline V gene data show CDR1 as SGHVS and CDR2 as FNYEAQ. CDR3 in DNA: TGTGCCAGCAGCTTAGTTTCGGGCCGCCTGAGGGGGTACAATGAGCAGTTCTTC. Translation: CASSLVSGRLRGYNEQFF. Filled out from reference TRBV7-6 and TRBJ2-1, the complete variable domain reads GAGVSQSPRYKVTKRGQDVALRCDPISGHVSLYWYRQALGQGPEFLTYFNYEAQQDKSGLPNDRFSAERPEGSISTLTIQRTEQRDSAMYRCASSLVSGRLRGYNEQFFGPGTRLTVL.

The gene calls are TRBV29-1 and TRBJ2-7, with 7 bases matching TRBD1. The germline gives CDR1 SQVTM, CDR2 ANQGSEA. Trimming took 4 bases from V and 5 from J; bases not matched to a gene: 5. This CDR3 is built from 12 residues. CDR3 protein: CSVADRVDEQYF. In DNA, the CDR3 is TGCAGCGTTGCCGACAGGGTGGACGAGCAGTACTTC.

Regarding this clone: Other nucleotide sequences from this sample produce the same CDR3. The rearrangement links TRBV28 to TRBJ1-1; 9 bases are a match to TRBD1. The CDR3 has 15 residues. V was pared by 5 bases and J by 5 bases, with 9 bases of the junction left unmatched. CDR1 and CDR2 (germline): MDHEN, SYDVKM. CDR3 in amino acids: CASSPPGQGRTEAFF. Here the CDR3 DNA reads TGTGCCAGCAGTCCTCCTGGACAGGGGAGGACTGAAGCTTTCTTT.